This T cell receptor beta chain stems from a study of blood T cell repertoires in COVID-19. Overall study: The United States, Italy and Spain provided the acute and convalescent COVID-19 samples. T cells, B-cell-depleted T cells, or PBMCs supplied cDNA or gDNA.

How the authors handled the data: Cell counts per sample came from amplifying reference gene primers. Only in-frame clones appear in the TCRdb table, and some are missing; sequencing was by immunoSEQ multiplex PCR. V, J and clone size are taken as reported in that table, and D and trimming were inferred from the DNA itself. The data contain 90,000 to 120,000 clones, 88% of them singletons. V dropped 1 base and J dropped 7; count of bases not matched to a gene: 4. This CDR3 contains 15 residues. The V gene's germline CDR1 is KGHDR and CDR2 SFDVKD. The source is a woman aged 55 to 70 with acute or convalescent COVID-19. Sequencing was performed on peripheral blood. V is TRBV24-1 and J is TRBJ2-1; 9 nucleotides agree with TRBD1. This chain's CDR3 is CATSDFNRGRNEQFF. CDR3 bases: TGTGCCACCAGTGATTTTAACAGGGGGCGAAATGAGCAGTTCTTC.